The 9 T cell receptor beta chains listed next were all sequenced from one sample in a study of long-term antiretroviral therapy in people with HIV. At the survey level, the v3.0 immunoSEQ assay was run. Profiled with immunoSEQ multiplex PCR; TCRdb holds only in-frame clones, not every one. This sample has roughly 28,000 clones, with 82% found just once. The sequencing here drew on unsorted PBMCs, taken 2.9 years after starting antiretroviral therapy. The source is a man aged 45-60 years with HIV.

This rearrangement joins TRBV11-1 to TRBJ2-1, with a weak D call TRBD2 (6 bases). Per the germline V gene, CDR1 is SGHAT and CDR2 is FQDESV (reference sequence). This CDR3 comprises 16 residues. V was trimmed by 0 bases and J by 5 bases, leaving 14 bases between them. CDR3 protein: CASSLAPGRSDNEQFF. For the CDR3, the DNA is TGTGCCAGCAGCTTAGCGCCAGGGAGGTCCGACAATGAGCAGTTCTTC. The variable domain in full, completed from reference TRBV11-1 and TRBJ2-1, reads EAEVAQSPRYKITEKSQAVAFWCDPISGHATLYWYRQILGQGPELLVQFQDESVVDDSQLPKDRFSAERLKGVDSTLKIQPAELGDSAMYLCASSLAPGRSDNEQFFGPGTRLTVL.

The chain uses TRBV7-9 and TRBJ2-1, with D possibly matching TRBD2 (7 bases). V lost 4 bases and J lost 4, with 17 bases in between. Germline-derived CDR1 and CDR2 are SEHNR and FQNEAQ (reference sequence). The CDR3 sequence is 16 residues long. The CDR3 reads CASSWRGGARYNEQFF. In DNA, the CDR3 is TGTGCCAGCAGCTGGCGAGGGGGGGCGAGATACAATGAGCAGTTCTTC.

The V gene is TRBV7-2, the J gene TRBJ1-2, with no clear D. V shed 4 bases and J shed 5 bases, with 11 bases lying between them. Germline CDR1 is SGHTA and CDR2 is FQGNSA. The CDR3 has 13 residues. This chain's CDR3 is CASSSRSFYGYTF. The CDR3 DNA is TGTGCCAGCAGCTCACGGAGTTTTTATGGCTACACCTTC.

Written as DNA, the CDR3 is TGCAGCGTTACAGGAGGCCCCAGCGGTGGCTACACCTTC. As protein: CSVTGGPSGGYTF. The rearrangement joins TRBV29-1 to TRBJ1-2; weak D call: TRBD1 (5 bases). Trimming shortened V by 5 bases and J by 7 bases, and 17 bases separated the two germline ends. In germline, CDR1 is SQVTM, CDR2 ANQGSEA. CDR3 size: 13 residues.

The chain links TRBV4-1 to TRBJ1-5; D call uncertain. CDR1 MGHRA and CDR2 YSYEKL come from the germline V gene. With 0 bases removed from V and 4 bases from J, the gap between germline ends came to 7 bases. CDR3 size: 14 residues. The CDR3 DNA is TGCGCCAGCAGCCAAGATGCCGGGAATCAGCCCCAGCATTTT. Encoded protein: CASSQDAGNQPQHF.

The chain is built from TRBV2 and TRBJ1-1; TRBD1 aligns across 10 bases. CDR3 length: 15 amino acids. The V segment lost 7 bases and the J segment 7 bases; nucleotides outside the gene matches: 12. The germline CDR1 and CDR2 sequences are SNHLY and FYNNEI. The CDR3 sequence is CASTPTGGNGDEAFF. The CDR3 coding sequence is TGTGCCAGCACCCCGACAGGGGGCAATGGGGATGAAGCTTTCTTT.

This sequence joins TRBV5-1 and TRBJ1-4; D unclear. V was clipped by 0 bases and J by 7 bases, with 10 bases between them. Germline CDR1 and CDR2: SGHRS and YFSETQ. The CDR3 runs 14 residues. Written as DNA, the CDR3 is TGCGCCAGCAGCTTGGTGGAAGATGGTGAAAAACTGTTTTTT. Translated: CASSLVEDGEKLFF. Looking up the rest from reference TRBV5-1 and TRBJ1-4 gives the full variable domain: KAGVTQTPRYLIKTRGQQVTLSCSPISGHRSVSWYQQTPGQGLQFLFEYFSETQRNKGNFPGRFSGRQFSNSRSEMNVSTLELGDSALYLCASSLVEDGEKLFFGSGTQLSVL.

V usage is TRBV6-5 and J usage is TRBJ1-4; 7 bases map to TRBD1. Germline V gene lookup returns CDR1 MNHEY and CDR2 SVGAGI. The CDR3 totals 16 residues. Germline trimming cut 0 bases from V and 8 bases from J; bases unmatched to any gene: 9. The chain's CDR3 is CASSYSRQGEGEKLFF. The CDR3 DNA is TGTGCCAGCAGTTACTCTCGACAGGGAGAGGGAGAAAAACTGTTTTTT.

The chain is built from TRBV2 and TRBJ2-2, with 7 bases fitting TRBD1. The CDR3 is made up of 15 amino acids. V was clipped by 8 bases and J by 0 bases; unmatched bases: 6. CDR1 and CDR2 (germline): SNHLY, FYNNEI. CDR3 loop: CASSRQGANTGELFF. In DNA, the CDR3 is TGTGCCAGCTCCCGACAGGGTGCGAACACCGGGGAGCTGTTTTTT.